Below, one TCR beta chain is given with its context. Generated by immunoSEQ multiplex PCR, the TCRdb table keeps only in-frame clones and is missing some. Of 75,000 to 100,000 clones in the sample, about 89% are singletons; the top ten hold roughly 0.25%. The source of the sample is a study of technical replicates of blood from a few donors. The CDR3 is made up of 14 amino acids. V dropped 4 bases and J dropped 2 bases, with 11 bases sitting between them. The germline gives CDR1 MGHRA, CDR2 YSYEKL. The TCR originated in a human donor in good health. What was sequenced was T cells isolated from PBMCs. The chain recombines TRBV4-1 with TRBJ1-1, with D uncertain. The DNA of the CDR3 is TGCGCCAGCAGCCGCCAGAACAGCAACACTGAAGCTTTCTTT. Translation: CASSRQNSNTEAFF.